The present T cell receptor (beta chain) was sequenced within a study of blood T cell repertoires in COVID-19. The length of the CDR3 is 17 residues. V was pared by 4 bases and J by 9 bases, with 22 bases between. The germline V gene encodes CDR1 SGHAT and CDR2 FQNNGV. TCRdb's copy holds only in-frame clones and misses some; the assay was immunoSEQ multiplex PCR. The sample has around 50,000 clones, roughly 84% seen once. The rearrangement links TRBV11-2 to TRBJ1-6; possible D gene TRBD1, 6 bases. This receptor was taken from a man aged 40-50 years with active COVID-19. The sample consisted of peripheral blood. CDR3 protein: CASSSTGTLRKVSPLHF. The CDR3 coding sequence is TGTGCCAGCAGCTCAACCGGGACACTCAGAAAGGTTTCACCCCTCCACTTT.